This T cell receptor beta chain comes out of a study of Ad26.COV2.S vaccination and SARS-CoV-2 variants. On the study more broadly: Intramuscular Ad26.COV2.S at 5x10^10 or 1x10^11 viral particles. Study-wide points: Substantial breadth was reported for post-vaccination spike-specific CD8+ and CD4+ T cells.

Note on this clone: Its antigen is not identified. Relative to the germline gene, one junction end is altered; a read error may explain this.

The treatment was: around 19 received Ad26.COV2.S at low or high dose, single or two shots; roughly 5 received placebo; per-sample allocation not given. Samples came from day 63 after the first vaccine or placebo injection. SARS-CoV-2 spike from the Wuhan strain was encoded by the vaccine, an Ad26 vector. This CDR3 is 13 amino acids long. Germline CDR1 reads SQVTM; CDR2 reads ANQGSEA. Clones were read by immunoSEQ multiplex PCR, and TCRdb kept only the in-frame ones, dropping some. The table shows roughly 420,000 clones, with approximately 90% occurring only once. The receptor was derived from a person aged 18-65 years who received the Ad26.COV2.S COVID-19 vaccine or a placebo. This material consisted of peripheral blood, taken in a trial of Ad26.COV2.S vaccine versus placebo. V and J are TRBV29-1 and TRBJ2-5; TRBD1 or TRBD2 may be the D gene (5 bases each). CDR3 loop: CSAEWGWQETQYF. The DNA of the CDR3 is TGCAGCGCTGAATGGGGGTGGCAAGAGACCCAGTACTTC.